This T cell receptor (beta chain) was sequenced during a study of regulatory T cells in long-lasting Graves disease. This clonotype showed up many times. The time point is: newly diagnosed GD, antithyroid drugs for less than 3 months. From RNA extracted from PBMCs, the TCR library was made. The length of the CDR3 is 13 residues. With 7 bases clipped from V and 7 bases from J, the junction kept 5 bases outside the gene matches. CDR1 and CDR2 (germline): MNHNS, SASEGT. Relying on iRepertoire HTBI primers and Arm-PCR of CDR3 regions, the team built TCR beta libraries. A single record per CDR3 protein comes from TCRdb applying MiXCR to the multiplex PCR reads. The sample carries under 500,000 distinct CDR3 sequences, about 16% recorded once. This sample also belongs to another study, concerning T cells in Graves' hyperthyroidism and ophthalmopathy.

The origin of this receptor is a woman aged 25 to 39 with Graves disease. Source: peripheral blood mononuclear cells (PBMCs), taken at new diagnosis, from a patient treated with antithyroid drugs. This rearrangement joins TRBV6-1 to TRBJ2-2, with TRBD2 identical over 8 bases. The CDR3 spells CASTLAGGGELFF. Here the CDR3 DNA reads TGTGCCAGCACCCTGGCGGGGGGCGGGGAGCTGTTTTTT.